The clone carrying this TCR beta chain occurred a few times. The antigen is unknown. Other DNA sequences within the sample encode an identical CDR3. The data belong to a study of beta chain features in type 1 diabetes. Study-wide results and limits: VDJ junctions in type 1 diabetes patients carried more deletions and fewer insertions. People with Type 1 diabetes carried modestly yet significantly shorter TCRB CDR3s in all four CD4+ subsets.

Sequenced material consisted of expressed TCRB transcripts (all of the isolated RNA was reverse transcribed). TCRdb's copy holds only in-frame clones and misses some; the assay was immunoSEQ multiplex PCR. The table has 250,000 to 300,000 clones, around an eighth seen once. Per the germline V gene, CDR1 is KGHSH and CDR2 is LQKENI. The V end lost 3 bases, the J end lost 2 bases, and 10 bases lay between the germline ends. The CDR3 consists of 14 residues. The chain has TRBV18 and TRBJ1-1, with D possibly being TRBD1 (5 bases). This receptor was obtained from a man aged 25 to 45 with type 1 diabetes. Sample: naive CD4+ T cells from blood. The chain's CDR3 is CASSPGQTNTEAFF. The CDR3 region has the DNA TGTGCCAGCTCACCGGGGCAGACAAACACTGAAGCTTTCTTT.